The 24 T cell receptor beta chains below come from one sample, sequenced in a study of beta chain features in type 1 diabetes. As every portion of the isolated RNA was reverse transcribed, the sequencing read expressed TCRB transcripts. This table comes from immunoSEQ multiplex PCR, and its TCRdb copy is limited to in-frame clones, with some not included. The table shows a few hundred thousand clones, with approximately 30% occurring only once. Sequenced input: naive CD4+ T cells from blood. Source of these receptors: a man younger than 30 in good health.

Comment on this clone: An end of the junction does not agree with germline; a read error may underlie this. The rearrangement links TRBV7-7 to TRBJ2-5, with TRBD1 matching 8 bases. The CDR3 spans 13 residues. Looked up from germline, CDR1 is SSHAT and CDR2 is FNYEAQ (reference sequence). CDR3 DNA sequence: TGTGCTAGCAGCTTTGACAGGGGAGAGACCCAGTACTTC. Translating gives CASSFDRGETQYF.

The chain recombines TRBV5-1 with TRBJ2-5; 12 positions match TRBD2. The CDR3 is made up of 18 amino acids. Germline V gene data show CDR1 as SGHRS and CDR2 as YFSETQ. Trimming at V came to 5 bases and at J to 5 bases, leaving 16 bases not matched to a gene. In nucleotides, the CDR3 is TGCGCCAGCAGGCATTGGCCACTGACTAGCGGGAGTTCGGAGACCCAGTACTTC. It is translated as CASRHWPLTSGSSETQYF.

The rearrangement joins TRBV4-2 to TRBJ1-2; D remains unclear. Germline CDR1 is LGHNA and CDR2 is YNFKEQ. Trimming removed 0 bases at V and 9 bases at J, with 11 bases between. The CDR3 sequence is 13 residues long. The CDR3 region has the DNA TGTGCCAGCAGCCAAGAGTCTCCCAGCAGCTACACCTTC. It codes for CASSQESPSSYTF.

As DNA, the CDR3 is TGCGCCAGCAGCATGGACGGTAACAATGAGCAGTTCTTC. As protein: CASSMDGNNEQFF. The chain uses TRBV5-1 and TRBJ2-1, with D unclear. Trimming took 4 bases from V and 5 from J, leaving 10 bases between them. CDR1 is SGHRS and CDR2 is YFSETQ in the germline V gene. CDR3 length equals 13 residues.

V and J are TRBV5-4 and TRBJ2-7; 7 nucleotides match TRBD1. The CDR3 totals 12 residues. V was pared by 4 bases and J by 7 bases, with 5 bases of the junction left unmatched. Germline-derived CDR1 and CDR2 are SGHNT and YYREEE (reference sequence). As DNA, the CDR3 is TGTGCCAGCAGCCGAGACAGGGCGGAGCAGTACTTC. Translated: CASSRDRAEQYF.

The rearrangement links TRBV6-6 to TRBJ2-7, with 7 bases identical to TRBD1. Per the germline V gene, CDR1 is MNHNY and CDR2 is SVGAGI (reference sequence). After removal of 6 bases from V and 5 bases from J, the junction contained 1 base not matched to a gene. The CDR3 is made up of 11 amino acids. The CDR3 spells CASSTGDEQYF. CDR3 bases: TGTGCCAGCAGCACAGGGGACGAGCAGTACTTC.

V usage is TRBV9 and J usage is TRBJ2-7; D not certain. Germline CDR1 and CDR2: SGDLS and YYNGEE. The CDR3 totals 14 residues. Deletions cut 0 bases from V and 0 bases from J, with 7 bases between. The DNA for the CDR3 is TGTGCCAGCAGCGTAGTGGCGATCTCCTACGAGCAGTACTTC. Its protein is CASSVVAISYEQYF.

The chain uses TRBV10-3 and TRBJ1-1; D is ambiguous. Trimming removed 2 bases from V and 4 bases from J, with 11 bases in between. This CDR3 contains 14 residues. Looked up from germline, CDR1 is ENHRY and CDR2 is SYGVKD. CDR3 sequence: CAISEDQAVTEAFF. The DNA for the CDR3 is TGTGCCATCAGTGAGGACCAAGCGGTCACTGAAGCTTTCTTT.

This clone was counted between two and nine times. The rearrangement uses TRBV12-5 and TRBJ2-6; D is ambiguous. The CDR3 is 17 residues long. V was clipped by 5 bases and J by 0 bases, with 14 bases between them. Germline assignment: CDR1 LGHNT and CDR2 FRNRAP. The CDR3 nucleotides read TGTGCTAGTGGTCCCGGTGAGGCCAGCTCTGGGGCCAACGTCCTGACTTTC. This codes for CASGPGEASSGANVLTF.

V usage is TRBV30 and J usage is TRBJ1-2, with a tentative D call TRBD1 (5 bases). The CDR3 is 13 residues long. V was trimmed by 0 bases and J by 8 bases, leaving 13 bases between them. Germline CDR1 reads GTSNPN; CDR2 reads SVGIG (reference sequence). The CDR3 DNA follows: TGTGCCTGGAGTGTAGCGGGGCAGGTGGGCTACACCTTC. Its protein product is CAWSVAGQVGYTF. The full variable domain, its missing parts supplied by reference TRBV30 and TRBJ1-2, is SQTIHQWPATLVQPVGSPLSLECTVEGTSNPNLYWYRQAAGRGLQLLFYSVGIGQISSEVPQNLSASRPQDRQFILSSKKLLLSDSGFYLCAWSVAGQVGYTFGSGTRLTVV.

The rearrangement links TRBV30 to TRBJ2-7; 14 bases are shared with TRBD2. The CDR3 is 16 amino acids. Trimming cost V 0 bases and J 6 bases; bases outside gene matches: 7. Germline values: CDR1 GTSNPN, CDR2 SVGIG (reference sequence). CDR3 loop: CAWSVLGTSGSSEQYF. In DNA form, the CDR3 reads TGTGCCTGGAGTGTACTCGGGACTAGCGGGAGTTCCGAGCAGTACTTC. The whole variable domain, filled in from reference TRBV30 and TRBJ2-7, reads SQTIHQWPATLVQPVGSPLSLECTVEGTSNPNLYWYRQAAGRGLQLLFYSVGIGQISSEVPQNLSASRPQDRQFILSSKKLLLSDSGFYLCAWSVLGTSGSSEQYFGPGTRLTVT.

This clone came up a few times. The chain recombines TRBV9 with TRBJ1-2; D unresolved. Trimming removed 3 bases at V and 4 bases at J, with 7 bases between. This CDR3 is built from 12 residues. Germline V lookup: CDR1 SGDLS, CDR2 YYNGEE. The CDR3 bases are TGTGCCAGCAGCGCTCGGGGCTATGGCTACACCTTC. This gives the protein CASSARGYGYTF.

This rearrangement joins TRBV23-1 to TRBJ2-1; D may be TRBD2 (6 bases). TRBV23-1 is treated as an ORF (open reading frame) with a function not yet certain. V gave up 6 bases and J gave up 2 bases, with 29 bases separating them. This CDR3 region has 20 residues. CDR3 residues: CASSLSVYQNGSPPYNEQFF. In DNA form, the CDR3 reads TGCGCCAGCAGCCTATCAGTGTATCAAAACGGGAGCCCCCCCTACAATGAGCAGTTCTTC.

This chain joins TRBV2 and TRBJ2-5, with a tentative D call TRBD2 (5 bases). V was shortened by 8 bases and J by 3 bases, with 7 bases between the two germline ends. Germline V gene sequence: CDR1 SNHLY, CDR2 FYNNEI. This CDR3 comprises 11 residues. The CDR3: CASLAEETQYF. CDR3 DNA: TGTGCCAGCCTAGCTGAAGAGACCCAGTACTTC.

V and J are TRBV7-9 and TRBJ2-2; no reliable D call. Per the germline V gene, CDR1 is SEHNR and CDR2 is FQNEAQ (reference sequence). The V and J ends lost 5 bases and 4 bases respectively, with 8 bases between them. The CDR3 runs 13 residues. CDR3 sequence reads: CASSVRGTGELFF. The CDR3, as DNA: TGTGCCAGCAGCGTAAGAGGCACCGGGGAGCTGTTTTTT.

V is TRBV28 and J is TRBJ1-1, with D unresolved. Trimming removed 1 base at V and 5 bases at J, with 11 bases between. The CDR3 loop spans 14 amino acids. Per germline, CDR1 MDHEN and CDR2 SYDVKM. In nucleotides, the CDR3 is TGTGCCAGCAGTTTATTGGGCACGAGGACTGAAGCTTTCTTT. Translating gives CASSLLGTRTEAFF.

This CDR3 reads CASRPQRSLSAYEQYF. The CDR3 nucleotides read TGTGCCAGCAGACCCCAGAGGAGCTTATCCGCCTACGAGCAGTACTTC. The chain employs TRBV28 and TRBJ2-7; no firm D call. Trimming removed 6 bases from V and 2 bases from J, with 20 bases in between. Germline CDR1 MDHEN, CDR2 SYDVKM. This CDR3 is built from 16 residues. The complete variable domain, with remaining parts taken from reference TRBV28 and TRBJ2-7, reads DVKVTQSSRYLVKRTGEKVFLECVQDMDHENMFWYRQDPGLGLRLIYFSYDVKMKEKGDIPEGYSVSREKKERFSLILESASTNQTSMYLCASRPQRSLSAYEQYFGPGTRLTVT.

The J gene is TRBJ2-5, the V gene TRBV29-1, with 7 positions matching TRBD1. The closer fit of TRBJ2-7 to the DNA end suggests the J call may be wrong. Per germline, CDR1 SQVTM and CDR2 ANQGSEA. This CDR3 region has 12 residues. CDR3 nucleotide sequence: TGCAGCGTTGCGGGACAGCCCTACGAGCAGTACTTC. It specifies CSVAGQPYEQYF.

This clone was observed a few times. At the DNA level, this CDR3 is encoded by other sequences in the same sample as well. The chain joins TRBV29-1 to TRBJ1-1; no reliable D call. The CDR3 extends over 13 amino acids. V was clipped by 4 bases and J by 0 bases, with 9 bases between them. Per germline, CDR1 SQVTM and CDR2 ANQGSEA. CDR3 protein: CSVAGLMNTEAFF. The CDR3 DNA sequence: TGCAGCGTTGCCGGGTTAATGAACACTGAAGCTTTCTTT.

In this sample, this clone turned up a few times. This rearrangement joins TRBV30 to TRBJ2-5; 9 positions agree with TRBD2. The CDR3 is made up of 15 amino acids. J lost 7 bases, V lost 0 bases, and 9 bases had no gene match. CDR1 is GTSNPN, CDR2 SVGIG, per germline (reference sequence). CDR3 in DNA: TGTGCCTGGAGTGTGGGACTAGCAATAACCGGGACCCAGTACTTC. This codes for CAWSVGLAITGTQYF.

This chain joins TRBV4-2 and TRBJ2-1; 9 bases are shared with TRBD2. V dropped 0 bases and J dropped 1; count of bases not matched to a gene: 1. Per the germline V gene, CDR1 is LGHNA and CDR2 is YNFKEQ. The CDR3 runs 16 residues. The CDR3 nucleotides are TGTGCCAGCAGCCAAGAGGGACTAGCTTCCTACAATGAGCAGTTCTTC. Residues: CASSQEGLASYNEQFF.

The chain couples TRBV4-2 to TRBJ1-2; D gene ambiguous. The germline gives CDR1 LGHNA, CDR2 YNFKEQ. The V gene lost 4 bases and the J gene lost 1 base, with 10 bases spanning the gap. The CDR3 has 14 residues. CDR3 sequence: CASSPTSSNYGYTF. DNA of the CDR3: TGTGCCAGCAGCCCGACAAGCAGTAACTATGGCTACACCTTC.

In its sample, this clone was seen a few times. The V call is TRBV6-5, the J call TRBJ1-1; no reliable D call. In germline, CDR1 is MNHEY, CDR2 SVGAGI. The germline V and J ends were trimmed by 2 bases and 0 bases, with 4 bases remaining between them. The CDR3 consists of 13 residues. CDR3 residues: CASSYDMNTEAFF. The CDR3 DNA reads TGTGCCAGCAGTTACGACATGAACACTGAAGCTTTCTTT.

This clone occurred a few times. This chain connects TRBV7-9 to TRBJ2-7; the D gene is possibly TRBD2 (6 bases). V dropped 3 bases and J dropped 3 bases, with 9 bases sitting between them. This CDR3 contains 13 residues. Germline V gives CDR1 SEHNR, CDR2 FQNEAQ (reference sequence). DNA of the CDR3: TGTGCCAGCAGCTTGGCTAGCGACTACGAGCAGTACTTC. Amino acid sequence: CASSLASDYEQYF.